Described below is a single TCR beta chain sequence and its context. No antigen is known for it. Assay used: immunoSEQ multiplex PCR; TCRdb lists only in-frame clones, some missing. Here the sample spans some 250,000 clones, about 80% being singletons. The data belong to a study of Tregs in tolerant kidney transplant recipients. Findings and caveats of the study: Biological reproducibility was not directly addressed, but technical replication error appeared minimal.

The germline CDR1 and CDR2 sequences are MNHEY and SVGAGI. The CDR3 has 14 amino acids. The V and J ends lost 5 bases and 2 bases respectively, with 12 bases between them. This rearrangement joins TRBV6-5 to TRBJ2-5; D gene ambiguous. Material: CD4+ T cells from blood. The TCR sequence derives from a human donor in good health. CDR3 DNA: TGTGCCAGCAGTCCCCGACGGAAACAAGAGACCCAGTACTTC. This codes for CASSPRRKQETQYF.